A single sample gave rise to the 29 T cell receptor beta chains below, sequenced in a study of cytomegalovirus exposure and HLA in healthy donors. PCR was performed using 60 Vbeta and 13 Jbeta primers. Measured with immunoSEQ multiplex PCR; TCRdb has only the in-frame clones, and not every one. The repertoire holds roughly 100,000 clones, with roughly 10% as singletons. The specimen sequenced was PBMCs. The receptors come from a man over 45 in good health and CMV-seropositive.

This clone was detected a few times. V is TRBV9 and J is TRBJ1-1; TRBD1 matches at 7 bases. Trimming removed 5 bases from V and 4 bases from J; junction bases left unmatched: 14. The CDR3 is 16 amino acids. From germline, CDR1 is SGDLS and CDR2 YYNGEE. CDR3 region: CASSADRSGGSTEAFF. The CDR3 region has the DNA TGTGCCAGCAGTGCGGACAGGTCAGGCGGTTCCACTGAAGCTTTCTTT.

The chain couples TRBV7-3 to TRBJ2-1; TRBD1 matches 7 bases. Trimming at V came to 4 bases and at J to 6 bases, leaving 6 bases not matched to a gene. Germline V gene data show CDR1 as SGHTA and CDR2 as FQGTGA. This CDR3 is built from 14 residues. The chain's CDR3 is CASSSTGLGNEQFF. DNA of the CDR3: TGTGCCAGCAGCTCGACAGGGTTAGGCAATGAGCAGTTCTTC.

This clone has a handful of counts. The rearrangement links TRBV7-9 to TRBJ2-5; 7 bases agree with TRBD2. V shed 4 bases, J shed 5 bases, and the junction held 7 bases outside the gene matches. This CDR3 has 14 amino acids. Germline assignment: CDR1 SEHNR and CDR2 FQNEAQ (reference sequence). CDR3 protein: CASSSPGGSETQYF. The DNA of the CDR3 is TGTGCCAGCAGCTCCCCGGGAGGAAGTGAGACCCAGTACTTC.

V gene TRBV7-6 combines with J gene TRBJ1-1; tentative D call: TRBD1 (5 bases). CDR3 length: 15 amino acids. Trimming pared 6 bases from V and 5 bases from J, leaving 19 bases between. Germline-derived CDR1 and CDR2 are SGHVS and FNYEAQ. The DNA of the CDR3 is TGTGCCAGCAGTCTAATCTCGGGGGATTCGACTGAAGCTTTCTTT. It yields the protein CASSLISGDSTEAFF.

The chain is built from TRBV5-1 and TRBJ2-1, with 11 positions matching TRBD2. This CDR3 spans 17 amino acids. V lost 0 bases to trimming and J lost 1 base; unmatched junction nucleotides: 3. Germline CDR1 SGHRS, CDR2 YFSETQ. The CDR3 DNA follows: TGCGCCAGCAGCTTGGCAGTAGCGGGAGGGTCCTACAATGAGCAGTTCTTC. This encodes CASSLAVAGGSYNEQFF.

This clone was detected a few times. V is TRBV4-1 and J is TRBJ2-7; a possible D gene is TRBD2 (6 bases). The CDR3 covers 15 residues. Germline V gene lookup returns CDR1 MGHRA and CDR2 YSYEKL. Trimming took 1 base from V and 6 from J, leaving 16 bases between them. In nucleotides, the CDR3 is TGCGCCAGCAGCCAAGGGTGGGACGACGGGGGCGAGCAGTACTTC. This encodes CASSQGWDDGGEQYF.

In the case of this clone: The junction departs from germline at one end; a sequencing error may be responsible. The identical CDR3 is also encoded by other nucleotide sequences in the sample. The rearrangement links TRBV5-1 to TRBJ1-1; D remains unclear. Germline CDR1 SGHRS, CDR2 YFSETQ. The CDR3 is 14 residues long. The CDR3 DNA sequence: TGCGCCAGCAGCTTCGAAGACATGAACACTGAAGCCTTCTTT. Translation: CASSFEDMNTEAFF.

The chain uses TRBV4-2 and TRBJ2-7, with D uncertain. Trimming stripped 0 bases from V and 1 base from J, with 7 bases between. CDR1 LGHNA and CDR2 YNFKEQ come from the germline V gene. This CDR3 has 14 residues. The CDR3 DNA is TGTGCCAGCAGCCAAGATCAGGTATCCTACGAGCAGTACTTC. Its protein product is CASSQDQVSYEQYF.

This clone was counted a few times. V usage is TRBV9 and J usage is TRBJ2-2; TRBD2 agrees at 7 bases. Germline CDR1 is SGDLS and CDR2 is YYNGEE. This CDR3 has 15 amino acids. The J segment lost 6 bases and the V segment lost 0 bases, leaving 5 bases of the junction unmatched. In DNA, the CDR3 is TGTGCCAGCAGCGTAGATCGGGGGAGGGCCGGGGAGCTGTTTTTT. This sequence encodes CASSVDRGRAGELFF.

CDR3 coding DNA: TGCAGCGTTAGGACTAGCAGTGAGACCCAGTACTTC. This codes for CSVRTSSETQYF. The chain has TRBV29-1 and TRBJ2-5, with 8 bases identical to TRBD2. With 5 bases clipped from V and 5 bases from J, the junction kept 4 bases outside the gene matches. The CDR3 sequence is 12 residues long. Germline V gene lookup returns CDR1 SQVTM and CDR2 ANQGSEA.

The CDR3 region has the DNA TGTGCCAGCAGTCCTCGGGGGGGACCGGGCACTGAAGCTTTCTTT. The encoded protein is CASSPRGGPGTEAFF. The chain recombines TRBV25-1 with TRBJ1-1; a possible D gene is TRBD1 (5 bases). With 5 bases removed from V and 4 bases from J, the gap between germline ends came to 17 bases. CDR3 length: 15 residues. Germline V lookup: CDR1 MGHDK, CDR2 SYGVNS.

The sample holds a few counts of this clone. V gene TRBV6-5 combines with J gene TRBJ1-5; the match to TRBD1 covers 10 bases. J lost 3 bases, V lost 6 bases, and 5 bases had no gene match. The germline V gene has CDR1 MNHEY and CDR2 SVGAGI. The CDR3 runs to 15 residues. The CDR3 region is CASSLTGGPNQPQHF. CDR3 DNA sequence: TGTGCCAGCAGCTTGACAGGGGGCCCCAATCAGCCCCAGCATTTT.

This clone has only a few counts. Other DNA sequences in the same sample also yield this CDR3. The chain has TRBV19 and TRBJ1-1; possible D gene TRBD1, 5 bases. Between the trimmed V and J ends, which lost 6 bases and 2 bases, there was a span of 10 bases. The CDR3 contains 13 residues. Per germline, CDR1 LNHDA and CDR2 SQIVND (reference sequence). CDR3 sequence: CASSLQENTEAFF. CDR3 nucleotides: TGTGCCAGTAGCTTACAGGAAAACACTGAAGCTTTCTTT.

The V and J genes are TRBV5-4 and TRBJ2-5; D is possibly TRBD1 (6 bases). Trimming took off 4 bases at V and 4 bases at J, with 17 bases between the two ends. The CDR3 loop spans 15 amino acids. Germline lookup yields CDR1 SGHNT and CDR2 YYREEE (reference sequence). The DNA of the CDR3 is TGTGCCAGCAGCCCGGAACCCAGGGGTGCAGAGACCCAGTACTTC. Translated: CASSPEPRGAETQYF.

This clone was counted a few times. The rearrangement uses TRBV15 and TRBJ2-2, with a weak D call TRBD1 (5 bases). V dropped 2 bases and J dropped 4 bases, with 14 bases sitting between them. CDR3 length: 16 amino acids. Per the germline V gene, CDR1 is LNHNV and CDR2 is YYDKDF (reference sequence). In DNA, the CDR3 is TGTGCCACCAGCAGATCCCTAGGGGCCGGCACCGGGGAGCTGTTTTTT. Protein product: CATSRSLGAGTGELFF.

With regard to this clone: This same CDR3 is encoded by further DNA sequences in the sample. The chain has TRBV7-2 and TRBJ2-1; D is uncertain. V lost 1 base and J lost 0, with 7 bases in between. This CDR3 is built from 15 residues. Germline CDR1 is SGHTA and CDR2 is FQGNSA. Here the CDR3 reads CASSLVRSSYNEQFF. The CDR3 bases are TGTGCCAGCAGCTTAGTTCGGAGCTCCTACAATGAGCAGTTCTTC.

This clone has only a few counts. V and J are TRBV10-3 and TRBJ1-1; D is perhaps TRBD1 (5 bases). V lost 7 bases, J lost 1 base, and 13 bases lay in between. CDR1 and CDR2 (germline): ENHRY, SYGVKD. CDR3 length: 14 amino acids. CDR3 amino acids: CAITQVGGNTEAFF. The CDR3, as DNA: TGTGCCATCACTCAGGTCGGGGGGAACACTGAAGCTTTCTTT.

This clone was recorded a few times. The J gene is TRBJ2-7, the V gene TRBV11-2; D is possibly TRBD2 (7 bases). The CDR3 extends over 15 amino acids. The germline V gene encodes CDR1 SGHAT and CDR2 FQNNGV. Trimming cost V 1 base and J 4 bases, with 14 bases left between them. This chain's CDR3 is CASSLASGGRYEQYF. The CDR3 coding sequence is TGTGCCAGCAGCTTAGCGTCGGGGGGCCGATACGAGCAGTACTTC.

The chain employs TRBV10-1 and TRBJ2-1; a weak D match, TRBD2 (5 bases). This CDR3 has 16 amino acids. Germline V CDR1 and CDR2: WNHNN, SYGVQD (reference sequence). V was clipped by 2 bases and J by 3 bases, with 14 bases between them. The CDR3 loop is CASSERVSAVYNEQFF. CDR3 DNA: TGCGCCAGCAGTGAGAGAGTTTCAGCGGTCTACAATGAGCAGTTCTTC.

In this sample, this clone turned up a few times. The chain joins TRBV5-1 to TRBJ2-5; D not resolved. Trimming pared 0 bases from V and 1 base from J, leaving 13 bases between. CDR1 and CDR2 (germline): SGHRS, YFSETQ. CDR3 size: 16 residues. CDR3 sequence reads: CASSLGLRSGQETQYF. CDR3 bases: TGCGCCAGCAGCTTGGGGTTGCGTTCCGGCCAAGAGACCCAGTACTTC.

The table lists this clone with a few counts. Here the CDR3 DNA reads TGTGCCAGCAGCTTAGGTCGGAGCACAGATACGCAGTATTTT. Protein: CASSLGRSTDTQYF. V and J are TRBV7-2 and TRBJ2-3; D is unclear. Germline CDR1 and CDR2: SGHTA and FQGNSA. V gave up 1 base and J gave up 0 bases, with 5 bases separating them. The CDR3 is made up of 14 amino acids.

This clone was counted a few times. This chain uses TRBV2 with TRBJ2-5; D not certain. V shed 4 bases and J shed 5 bases, with 11 bases lying between them. The CDR3 has 13 amino acids. From germline, CDR1 is SNHLY and CDR2 FYNNEI. CDR3 DNA sequence: TGTGCCAGCAGTGGTTACAGCCGGGAGACCCAGTACTTC. Translation: CASSGYSRETQYF.

The genes are TRBV5-1 and TRBJ2-7; unclear D gene. V was clipped by 7 bases and J by 0 bases, with 17 bases between them. Germline V CDR1 and CDR2: SGHRS, YFSETQ. CDR3 length: 15 residues. In DNA, the CDR3 is TGCGCCAGCGGCCTGGGCCCACAGAGCTCCTACGAGCAGTACTTC. Residues: CASGLGPQSSYEQYF. Combining the CDR3 with reference TRBV5-1 and TRBJ2-7 gives the whole variable domain KAGVTQTPRYLIKTRGQQVTLSCSPISGHRSVSWYQQTPGQGLQFLFEYFSETQRNKGNFPGRFSGRQFSNSRSEMNVSTLELGDSALYLCASGLGPQSSYEQYFGPGTRLTVT.

This clone has just one count. This chain joins TRBV7-2 and TRBJ2-7, with 9 nucleotides matching TRBD1. The germline gives CDR1 SGHTA, CDR2 FQGNSA. CDR3 length: 14 residues. Germline trimming cut 5 bases from V and 6 bases from J; bases unmatched to any gene: 8. The CDR3 protein is CASSLQGATSEQYF. The CDR3 DNA reads TGTGCCAGCAGCCTACAGGGGGCGACCAGCGAGCAGTACTTC.

In its sample, this clone was seen a few times. The chain carries TRBV11-3 and TRBJ1-1; possible D gene TRBD1, 6 bases. The CDR3 contains 12 residues. Trimming took 3 bases from V and 7 from J, leaving 9 bases between them. From germline, CDR1 is SGHNT and CDR2 YENEEA. The CDR3 DNA is TGTGCCAGCAGCTTTATGACAGGTGAAGCTTTCTTT. This translates into CASSFMTGEAFF.

CDR3 residues: CASRPGQSRAGELFF. The CDR3 bases are TGTGCCAGCAGGCCCGGACAGTCGAGGGCCGGGGAGCTGTTTTTT. The chain links TRBV27 to TRBJ2-2, with D possibly TRBD1 on 6 matching bases. Germline values: CDR1 MNHEY, CDR2 SMNVEV (reference sequence). V lost 6 bases to trimming and J lost 6 bases, with 17 bases between them. The CDR3 is 15 residues long.

Only a few counts were recorded for this clone. The rearrangement joins TRBV21-1 to TRBJ2-7; the DNA was not compared with TRBD2, the D call given in the table. TRBV21-1 is noted as a pseudogene. The CDR3 has 16 amino acids. CDR3 sequence (DNA): TGTGCCAGCAGCAAAGCCCAGGACGCGGGGGAGTACGAGCAGTACTTC. Its protein is CASSKAQDAGEYEQYF.

Only a few counts were recorded for this clone. The rearrangement uses TRBV28 and TRBJ2-3, with 12 bases matching TRBD2. The germline V gene has CDR1 MDHEN and CDR2 SYDVKM. CDR3 length: 16 residues. Trimming at V came to 6 bases and at J to 0 bases, leaving 4 bases not matched to a gene. In nucleotides, the CDR3 is TGTGCCAGCAGCCTAGGGACTAGCGGGAGCACAGATACGCAGTATTTT. The encoded protein is CASSLGTSGSTDTQYF.

The V gene is TRBV28, the J gene TRBJ2-5; maybe TRBD2 (7 bases). Germline lookup yields CDR1 MDHEN and CDR2 SYDVKM. CDR3 length: 15 amino acids. V lost 5 bases and J lost 4, with 17 bases in between. The CDR3 sequence: CASSPVGRGRETQYF. DNA for the CDR3: TGTGCCAGCAGTCCCGTGGGGCGGGGGCGAGAGACCCAGTACTTC.